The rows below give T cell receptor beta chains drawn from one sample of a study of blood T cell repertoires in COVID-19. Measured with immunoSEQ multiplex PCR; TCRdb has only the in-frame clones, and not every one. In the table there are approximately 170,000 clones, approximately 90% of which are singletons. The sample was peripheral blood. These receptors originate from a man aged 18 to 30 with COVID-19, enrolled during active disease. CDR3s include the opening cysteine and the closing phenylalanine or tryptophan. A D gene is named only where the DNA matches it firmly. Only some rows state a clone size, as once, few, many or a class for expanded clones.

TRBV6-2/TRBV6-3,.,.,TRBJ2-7,TGTGCCAGCAGTTACTTCAGGGTTCCGAATTACGAGCAGTACTTC,CASSYFRVPNYEQYF
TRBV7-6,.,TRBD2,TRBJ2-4,TGTGCCAGCAGCTTGGCACTAGCGGGCCCCCGGAACATTCAGTACTTC,CASSLALAGPRNIQYF
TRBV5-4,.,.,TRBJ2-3,TGTGCCAGCAGCTTGACAAGCACAGATACGCAGTATTTT,CASSLTSTDTQYF
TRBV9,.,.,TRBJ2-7,TGTGCCAGCAGCGTAGGCGCTAGCACCGACTACGAGCAGTACTTC,CASSVGASTDYEQYF
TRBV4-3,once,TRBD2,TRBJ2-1,TGCGCCAGCAGCCATTCTTCCCCCACGGGACTAGCGGAGCTCAATGAGCAGTTCTTC,CASSHSSPTGLAELNEQFF
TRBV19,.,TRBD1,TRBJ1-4,TGTGCCAGTAGTGGACAGGGAAAAAGAGAAGGGAATGAAAAACTGTTTTTT,CASSGQGKREGNEKLFF
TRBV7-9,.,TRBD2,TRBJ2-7,TGTGCCAGCAGCATCGGACTAGCCGACGAGCAGTACTTC,CASSIGLADEQYF
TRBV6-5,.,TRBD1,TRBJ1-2,TGTGCCAGCAGTTGGGGACAGGGAAACTATGGCTACACCTTC,CASSWGQGNYGYTF
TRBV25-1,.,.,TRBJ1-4,TGTGCCAGCAGTGATCCCGGGGGGGCAGAAAAACTGTTTTTT,CASSDPGGAEKLFF
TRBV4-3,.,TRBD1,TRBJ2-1,TGCGCCAGCAGCCAACGGGACAGGGGGCCCTACAATGAGCAGTTCTTC,CASSQRDRGPYNEQFF
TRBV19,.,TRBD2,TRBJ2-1,TGTGCCAGTAGTATACTAGCGGGCGACAATGAGCAGTTCTTC,CASSILAGDNEQFF